Below, 30 T cell receptor beta chains from the same sample are listed, as sequenced in a study of shared clonotypes between healthy human individuals. Repertoires were generated with immunoSEQ multiplex PCR, while TCRdb's copy carries only in-frame clones and drops some. The sample contains about 510,000 clones, roughly 95% of which appear only once. The sample taken for sequencing was naive CD4+ T cells sorted from blood. The sample's subset: CD45RA+ positively selected. The receptors here all came from a woman in her twenties or thirties in good health.

This rearrangement joins TRBV11-2 to TRBJ1-2, with 7 bases fitting TRBD1. The germline CDR1 and CDR2 sequences are SGHAT and FQNNGV. The CDR3 is 14 residues long. The V and J ends lost 0 bases and 8 bases, in that order; junction bases with no gene match: 6. DNA of the CDR3: TGTGCCAGCAGCTTAGATCTGGGAGGGGGCGGCTACACCTTC. Translating it yields CASSLDLGGGGYTF. The complete variable domain, with remaining parts taken from reference TRBV11-2 and TRBJ1-2, reads EAGVAQSPRYKIIEKRQSVAFWCNPISGHATLYWYQQILGQGPKLLIQFQNNGVVDDSQLPKDRFSAERLKGVDSTLKIQPAKLEDSAVYLCASSLDLGGGGYTFGSGTRLTVV.

V and J are TRBV10-2 and TRBJ2-3, with 14 positions matching TRBD2. The V gene's germline CDR1 is WSHSY and CDR2 SAAADI. Trimming at V came to 5 bases and at J to 4 bases, leaving 11 bases not matched to a gene. The CDR3 contains 18 residues. This CDR3 is CASSTGTSGSINPDTQYF. CDR3 in DNA: TGCGCCAGCAGTACCGGGACTAGCGGGAGTATAAATCCAGATACGCAGTATTTT.

This chain uses TRBV28 with TRBJ2-7; D unclear. V lost 4 bases and J 4 bases, leaving 5 bases between the germline ends. Germline loops: CDR1 MDHEN, CDR2 SYDVKM. This CDR3 spans 11 amino acids. The CDR3 nucleotides read TGTGCCAGCAGTTCGTTTTACGAGCAGTACTTC. Amino acids: CASSSFYEQYF.

This sequence joins TRBV19 and TRBJ2-7, with 7 bases matching TRBD1. The V segment lost 6 bases and the J segment 6 bases; nucleotides outside the gene matches: 11. CDR3 length: 14 amino acids. Germline CDR1 is LNHDA and CDR2 is SQIVND (reference sequence). CDR3 DNA sequence: TGTGCCAGTAGAGCGAACAGGGGATCTAGCGAGCAGTACTTC. Its translation is CASRANRGSSEQYF.

As DNA, the CDR3 is TGTGCCAGCTTGTGGGGGGGTCACACCGGGGAGCTGTTTTTT. Amino acid sequence: CASLWGGHTGELFF. The chain employs TRBV2 and TRBJ2-2; 7 positions match TRBD2. This CDR3 is 14 amino acids long. Germline assignment: CDR1 SNHLY and CDR2 FYNNEI. J was trimmed by 3 bases and V by 8 bases; bases with no gene match: 6.

This clone was found a few times. CDR3 sequence (DNA): TGCGCCAGCAGCATCGGGACAGGGAATGAAAAACTGTTTTTT. Its protein is CASSIGTGNEKLFF. The chain uses TRBV5-1 and TRBJ1-4; 9 bases align to TRBD1. Trimming at V came to 4 bases and at J to 5 bases, leaving 3 bases not matched to a gene. CDR1 and CDR2 from the germline V gene are SGHRS and YFSETQ. CDR3 length: 14 residues.

The J gene is TRBJ1-1, the V gene TRBV28, with D tentatively TRBD1 (5 bases). V was trimmed by 6 bases and J by 8 bases, leaving 16 bases between them. Germline CDR1 reads MDHEN; CDR2 reads SYDVKM. This CDR3 contains 13 residues. The CDR3 sequence is CASSLDSILEAFF. The CDR3 DNA reads TGTGCCAGCAGCTTAGACAGTATATTAGAAGCTTTCTTT.

This CDR3 reads CASSPLPSTGGSYEQYF. The CDR3 region has the DNA TGTGCCAGCTCACCCTTACCATCGACAGGGGGCTCCTACGAGCAGTACTTC. V usage is TRBV18 and J usage is TRBJ2-5, with 9 bases aligning to TRBD1. The J call may be in error: the DNA end matches TRBJ2-7 better. The CDR3 sequence is 17 residues long. From germline, CDR1 is KGHSH and CDR2 LQKENI.

Points on this clone: One end of the junction does not line up with germline, which may come from a read error. The genes are TRBV28 and TRBJ2-7, with D perhaps matching TRBD2 (5 bases). The CDR3 sequence is 12 residues long. The germline gives CDR1 MDHEN, CDR2 SYDVKM. The CDR3 protein is CASSPYGLRTHF. CDR3 bases: TGTGCCAGCAGTCCTTATGGACTCCGTACCCACTTC.

This sequence joins TRBV30 and TRBJ1-5; 10 nucleotides agree with TRBD1. Germline loops: CDR1 GTSNPN, CDR2 SVGIG (reference sequence). The V gene end was trimmed by 1 base and the J gene end by 5 bases; junction bases not matched to a gene: 5. The CDR3 is made up of 15 amino acids. The CDR3 DNA follows: TGTGCCTGGAGTGGACAGGGGGCCATGGATCAGCCCCAGCATTTT. The encoded protein is CAWSGQGAMDQPQHF.

The chain combines TRBV28 with TRBJ1-3; D is uncertain. The germline V gene encodes CDR1 MDHEN and CDR2 SYDVKM. The length of the CDR3 is 17 residues. V shed 6 bases and J shed 0 bases, with 18 bases lying between them. CDR3 coding DNA: TGTGCCAGCAGGAAACCGAGAAAATGGGCCTCTGGAAACACCATATATTTT. This translates into CASRKPRKWASGNTIYF.

The V gene is TRBV30, the J gene TRBJ2-1; TRBD1 might be the D (5 bases). V was trimmed by 0 bases and J by 10 bases, leaving 13 bases between them. The CDR3 has 13 amino acids. Germline CDR1 GTSNPN, CDR2 SVGIG (reference sequence). The CDR3 sequence: CAWSVLWGLEQFF. The CDR3 DNA reads as TGTGCCTGGAGTGTACTCTGGGGCCTCGAGCAGTTCTTC.

The chain carries TRBV28 and TRBJ2-1; 9 nucleotides agree with TRBD1. In germline, CDR1 is MDHEN, CDR2 SYDVKM. The CDR3 spans 13 residues. J was trimmed by 9 bases and V by 8 bases; bases with no gene match: 8. The CDR3 DNA reads as TGTGCCAGCTTCCAACAGGGGGCTAGTGAGCAGTTCTTC. This encodes CASFQQGASEQFF.

The V call is TRBV28, the J call TRBJ2-3, with D unclear. The germline V and J ends were trimmed by 3 bases and 4 bases, with 5 bases remaining between them. From germline, CDR1 is MDHEN and CDR2 SYDVKM. The CDR3 runs to 12 residues. The CDR3 here is CASSFGSDTQYF. The CDR3 DNA follows: TGTGCCAGCAGTTTTGGTTCAGATACGCAGTATTTT.

The V call is TRBV9, the J call TRBJ2-1; perhaps TRBD2 as D (6 bases). Trimming stripped 2 bases from V and 6 bases from J, with 21 bases between. The V gene's germline CDR1 is SGDLS and CDR2 YYNGEE. CDR3 length equals 17 residues. The CDR3 sequence is CASSVFAGPRNPNEQFF. The DNA for the CDR3 is TGTGCCAGCAGCGTGTTCGCGGGGCCGCGTAACCCCAATGAGCAGTTCTTC.

The chain uses TRBV28 and TRBJ2-1; D gene ambiguous. This CDR3 comprises 16 residues. Trimming shortened V by 5 bases and J by 0 bases, and 14 bases separated the two germline ends. CDR1 and CDR2 from the germline V gene are MDHEN and SYDVKM. The DNA of the CDR3 is TGTGCCAGCAGTCCCACACCCCGAAGCTCCTACAATGAGCAGTTCTTC. It yields the protein CASSPTPRSSYNEQFF. Using reference TRBV28 and TRBJ2-1 for the parts outside the CDR3, the full variable domain is DVKVTQSSRYLVKRTGEKVFLECVQDMDHENMFWYRQDPGLGLRLIYFSYDVKMKEKGDIPEGYSVSREKKERFSLILESASTNQTSMYLCASSPTPRSSYNEQFFGPGTRLTVL.

The chain joins TRBV11-2 to TRBJ1-2; 9 bases align to TRBD1. J was trimmed by 5 bases and V by 1 base; bases with no gene match: 5. CDR3 length: 15 amino acids. Germline loops: CDR1 SGHAT, CDR2 FQNNGV. The CDR3 region has the DNA TGTGCCAGCAGCTTAGTCGGACAGGGGATTTATGGCTACACCTTC. Translating gives CASSLVGQGIYGYTF.

The chain carries TRBV27 and TRBJ1-1; the D is unclear. The V gene's germline CDR1 is MNHEY and CDR2 SMNVEV (reference sequence). V was trimmed by 4 bases and J by 3 bases, leaving 12 bases between them. The length of the CDR3 is 14 residues. The CDR3 nucleotides read TGTGCCAGCAGTTGGGCCCCGGAGGACACTGAAGCTTTCTTT. Translation gives CASSWAPEDTEAFF.

The gene calls are TRBV7-3 and TRBJ1-1, with D perhaps TRBD1 (6 bases). The ends were cut back, 0 bases at V and 5 bases at J, with 10 bases in the middle. The CDR3 is 14 residues long. Germline V CDR1 and CDR2: SGHTA, FQGTGA. The CDR3 DNA reads as TGTGCCAGCAGCTTAACGGGGGGGCAGACTGAAGCTTTCTTT. Protein: CASSLTGGQTEAFF.

The table lists this clone with a count of one. J is TRBJ2-3 and V is TRBV21-1. TRBV21-1 represents a pseudogene. The CDR3 has 12 residues. Written as DNA, the CDR3 is TGTGCCAGCAGCAAAGGGTATGATACGCAGTATTTT. Its translation is CASSKGYDTQYF.

V usage is TRBV2 and J usage is TRBJ2-7, with a tentative D call TRBD1 (6 bases). Germline V gene data show CDR1 as SNHLY and CDR2 as FYNNEI. Trimming took 3 bases from V and 1 from J, leaving 10 bases between them. The CDR3 covers 14 residues. The CDR3 here is CASSEGTQSYEQYF. CDR3 coding DNA: TGTGCCAGCAGTGAGGGGACACAATCCTACGAGCAGTACTTC.

The chain combines TRBV27 with TRBJ2-2; 10 bases map to TRBD1. The V and J ends lost 3 bases and 4 bases, in that order; junction bases with no gene match: 5. The CDR3 totals 16 residues. Germline V CDR1 and CDR2: MNHEY, SMNVEV (reference sequence). The CDR3 protein is CASSFADRGLTGELFF. The CDR3 DNA reads as TGTGCCAGCAGTTTCGCCGACAGGGGGCTCACCGGGGAGCTGTTTTTT.

The chain links TRBV2 to TRBJ2-1; 10 positions match TRBD2. Trimming at V came to 4 bases and at J to 9 bases, leaving 9 bases not matched to a gene. Per germline, CDR1 SNHLY and CDR2 FYNNEI. The CDR3 spans 15 residues. The CDR3 is CASSVGLAGVGEQFF. For the CDR3, the DNA is TGTGCCAGCAGTGTTGGGCTAGCGGGAGTGGGTGAGCAGTTCTTC.

CDR3 nucleotides: TGTGCCAGCAGTTTGGCACAGGGCTCCTACGAGCAGTACTTC. Amino acids: CASSLAQGSYEQYF. The genes are TRBV28 and TRBJ2-5; perhaps TRBD1 as D (6 bases). The assigned J gene may be wrong: the sequence end matches TRBJ2-7 better. This CDR3 comprises 14 residues. Germline V gene lookup returns CDR1 MDHEN and CDR2 SYDVKM.

The chain combines TRBV5-1 with TRBJ1-1; no firm D call. The ends were cut back, 4 bases at V and 1 base at J, with 8 bases in the middle. The CDR3 consists of 13 residues. CDR1 SGHRS and CDR2 YFSETQ come from the germline V gene. This CDR3 reads CASSVDRNTEAFF. CDR3 DNA: TGCGCCAGCAGCGTAGATCGGAACACTGAAGCTTTCTTT.

The gene calls are TRBV4-1 and TRBJ2-7, with 12 bases aligning to TRBD2. Germline V lookup: CDR1 MGHRA, CDR2 YSYEKL. This CDR3 comprises 17 residues. V was clipped by 0 bases and J by 5 bases; unmatched bases: 8. The CDR3, as DNA: TGCGCCAGCAGCCAAGAACTTCTAGCGGGAGGGATACACGAGCAGTACTTC. Translation: CASSQELLAGGIHEQYF.

This chain connects TRBV28 to TRBJ1-1; D call uncertain. CDR3 length: 15 amino acids. The germline V gene encodes CDR1 MDHEN and CDR2 SYDVKM. The ends were cut back, 4 bases at V and 11 bases at J, with 23 bases in the middle. CDR3 sequence (DNA): TGTGCCAGCAGTTCCGCCCCCCGGGCGCCAGTTCGGGCTTTCTTT. It specifies CASSSAPRAPVRAFF. The full variable domain, with the rest looked up from reference TRBV28 and TRBJ1-1, is DVKVTQSSRYLVKRTGEKVFLECVQDMDHENMFWYRQDPGLGLRLIYFSYDVKMKEKGDIPEGYSVSREKKERFSLILESASTNQTSMYLCASSSAPRAPVRAFFGQGTRLTVV.

J is TRBJ2-2 and V is TRBV5-1, with 10 bases identical to TRBD2. Germline assignment: CDR1 SGHRS and CDR2 YFSETQ. The CDR3 contains 18 residues. The V and J ends lost 4 bases and 6 bases, in that order; junction bases with no gene match: 15. The CDR3 bases are TGCGCCAGCAGCACTGGCGTACGTAGCGGGAGGAATTCCGGGGAGCTGTTTTTT. It is translated as CASSTGVRSGRNSGELFF.

V is TRBV18 and J is TRBJ2-7; D call uncertain. The germline gives CDR1 KGHSH, CDR2 LQKENI. Trimming left V 3 bases short and J 6 bases short, with 12 bases between. The CDR3 totals 13 residues. CDR3 region: CASSPGQVIEQYF. CDR3 nucleotides: TGTGCCAGCTCACCTGGGCAGGTCATCGAGCAGTACTTC.

The chain has TRBV6-5 and TRBJ1-4; a possible D gene is TRBD1 (5 bases). The CDR3 length is 14 residues. Germline V lookup: CDR1 MNHEY, CDR2 SVGAGI. The V end lost 4 bases, the J end lost 0 bases, and 6 bases lay between the germline ends. The chain's CDR3 is CASSSTATNEKLFF. CDR3 DNA: TGTGCCAGCAGTTCGACAGCAACTAATGAAAAACTGTTTTTT.